Listed below are T cell receptor beta chains from one sample, sequenced in a study of T cell responses to AZD1222 COVID-19 vaccine. TCRdb's copy holds only in-frame clones and misses some; the assay was immunoSEQ multiplex PCR. The sample yields 50,000 to 65,000 clones, about nine tenths seen once. Sequenced here: peripheral blood, sampled 28 days after the second dose of the MenACWY control vaccine. The receptors come from an adult who received the MenACWY meningococcal vaccine as a control. The conserved cysteine and the conserved F or W are not part of the CDR3 here.

v_call cdr3_aa
TRBV27 ASHGGSGSLNHPLRAHEQY
TRBV5-1 ASSLSTSGRPDTGELF
TRBV28 ASSLIPAGGEQF
TRBV9 ASSVGVGGQINSPLH
TRBV6-5 ASSLAGEAYNEQF
TRBV10-1 ASRRGNTGELF
TRBV6-2/TRBV6-3 ASSLKGQGLFNQPQH
TRBV28 ASSVRRGFNQPQH
TRBV3-1/TRBV3-2 ASSQETGQGAFGNSPLH
TRBV7-4 ASTLGHEQF
TRBV24-1 ATSSGGAGTDTQY
TRBV19 ASTPGGSYGYT
TRBV19 ASIGGTVQNEKLF
TRBV11-2 ASSLYWYNEQF
TRBV28 ASSLGQFNEKLF
TRBV10-3 AISEQGSGNTIY
TRBV28 ASSPLWGPRLDETQY
TRBV3-1/TRBV3-2 ASSQGRGFSAYGYT
TRBV2 ASDRSPGAETQY
TRBV11-3 ASSPQGSPEAF
TRBV3-1/TRBV3-2 ASSQDDLARADTQY
TRBV20-1 SASNAGGTDTQY
TRBV28 ASSFQGPSNQPQH
TRBV5-1 ASSPILADYNEQF
TRBV5-6 ASSFSAFGELF
TRBV2 ASSLGTSFEQF
TRBV7-9 ASSLSDGREANVLT
TRBV3-1/TRBV3-2 ASSRDRGVRRWNTIY
TRBV5-6 ASSPTGYTEAF
TRBV9 ASSVAGSNYGYT
TRBV6-2/TRBV6-3 ASSNLAYNEQF
TRBV6-2/TRBV6-3 ASSYSSPGEQPQH
TRBV21-1 ASHRVSQPQH
TRBV5-1 ASSLVQASSYEQY
TRBV19 ASSLHPTPFNEQF
TRBV5-5 ASSWQGSNYGYT